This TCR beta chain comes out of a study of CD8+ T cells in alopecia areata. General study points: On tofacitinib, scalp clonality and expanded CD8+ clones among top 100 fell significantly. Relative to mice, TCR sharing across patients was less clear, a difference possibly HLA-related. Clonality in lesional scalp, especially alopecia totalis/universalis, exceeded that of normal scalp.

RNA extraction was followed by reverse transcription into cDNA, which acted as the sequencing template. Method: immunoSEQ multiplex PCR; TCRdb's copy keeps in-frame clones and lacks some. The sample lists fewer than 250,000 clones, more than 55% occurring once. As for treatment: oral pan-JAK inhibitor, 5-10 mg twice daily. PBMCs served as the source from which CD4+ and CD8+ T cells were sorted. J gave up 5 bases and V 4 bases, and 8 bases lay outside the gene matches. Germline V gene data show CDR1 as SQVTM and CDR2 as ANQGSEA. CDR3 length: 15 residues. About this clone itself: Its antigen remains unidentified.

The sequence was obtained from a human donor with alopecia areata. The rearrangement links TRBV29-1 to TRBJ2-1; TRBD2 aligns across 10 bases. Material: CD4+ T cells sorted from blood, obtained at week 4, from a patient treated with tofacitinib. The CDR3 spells CSVVGSGRSNNEQFF. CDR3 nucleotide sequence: TGCAGCGTTGTTGGTAGCGGGAGGTCCAACAATGAGCAGTTCTTC.